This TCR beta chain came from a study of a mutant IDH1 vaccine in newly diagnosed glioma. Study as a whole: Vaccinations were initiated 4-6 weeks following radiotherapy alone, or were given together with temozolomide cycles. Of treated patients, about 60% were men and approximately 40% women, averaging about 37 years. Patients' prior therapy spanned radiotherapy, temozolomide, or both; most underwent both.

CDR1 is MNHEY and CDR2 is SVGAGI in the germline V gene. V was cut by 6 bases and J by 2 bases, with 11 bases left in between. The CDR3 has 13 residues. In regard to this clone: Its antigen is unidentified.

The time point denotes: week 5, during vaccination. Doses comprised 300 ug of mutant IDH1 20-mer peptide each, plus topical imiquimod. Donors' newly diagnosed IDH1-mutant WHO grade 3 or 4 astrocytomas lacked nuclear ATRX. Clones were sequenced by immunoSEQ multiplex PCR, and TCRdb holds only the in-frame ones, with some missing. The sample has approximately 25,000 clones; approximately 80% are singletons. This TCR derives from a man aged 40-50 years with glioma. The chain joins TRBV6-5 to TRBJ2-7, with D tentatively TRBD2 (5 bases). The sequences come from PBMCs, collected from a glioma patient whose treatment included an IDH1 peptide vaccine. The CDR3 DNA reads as TGTGCCAGCAGACACCGGGATGCCTACGAGCAGTACTTC. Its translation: CASRHRDAYEQYF.